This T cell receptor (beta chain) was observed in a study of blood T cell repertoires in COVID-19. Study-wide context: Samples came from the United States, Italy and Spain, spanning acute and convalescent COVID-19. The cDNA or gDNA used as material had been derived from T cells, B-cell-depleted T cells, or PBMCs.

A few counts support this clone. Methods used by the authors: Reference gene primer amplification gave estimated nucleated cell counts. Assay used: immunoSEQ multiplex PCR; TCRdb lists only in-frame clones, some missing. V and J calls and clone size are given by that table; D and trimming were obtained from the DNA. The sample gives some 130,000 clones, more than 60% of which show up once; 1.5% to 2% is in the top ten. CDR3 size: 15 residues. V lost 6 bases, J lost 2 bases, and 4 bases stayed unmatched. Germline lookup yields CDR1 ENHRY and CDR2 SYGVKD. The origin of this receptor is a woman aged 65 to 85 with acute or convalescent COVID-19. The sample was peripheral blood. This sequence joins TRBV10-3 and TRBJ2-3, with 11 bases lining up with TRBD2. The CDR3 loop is CAISQTSGNTDTQYF. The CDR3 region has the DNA TGTGCCATCAGCCAGACTAGCGGGAACACAGATACGCAGTATTTT.